The rows below give T cell receptor beta chains drawn from one sample of a study of Graves' ophthalmopathy and Graves' hyperthyroidism. TCRdb re-derived calls from the multiplex PCR reads in MiXCR, one entry per CDR3 protein. Found here are 450,000 or so distinct CDR3 sequences, around 14% of them singletons; the top ten hold 9.8%. The sequencing sample was made of blood. The receptors derive from a woman in her 30s with Graves' ophthalmopathy. CDR3s include the opening cysteine and the closing phenylalanine or tryptophan. The D gene is left open where the match is weak. Size is stated for part of the rows, as once, few or many counts, or as a class when the clone is expanded.

clone_size j_call d_call v_call cdr3_aa cdr3_nt
few TRBJ1-1 - TRBV20-1 CSARDGGALNTEAFF TGCAGTGCTAGAGATGGGGGGGCCCTGAACACTGAAGCTTTCTTT
few TRBJ2-7 - TRBV6-5 CASSYPGHGHPYEQYF TGTGCCAGCAGTTATCCGGGACACGGGCATCCTTACGAGCAGTACTTC
few TRBJ2-3 TRBD2 TRBV24-1 CATSDLLAGADTQYF TGTGCCACCAGTGATTTACTAGCGGGAGCAGATACGCAGTATTTT
many TRBJ1-6 - TRBV7-2 CASSLTAGSPLHF TGTGCCAGCAGCTTAACGGCCGGTTCACCCCTCCACTTT
many TRBJ2-5 TRBD1 TRBV11-2 CASSLVGTGKETQYF TGTGCCAGCAGCTTAGTGGGGACAGGGAAGGAGACCCAGTACTTC
many TRBJ2-2 - TRBV6-1 CASSERADAGELFF TGTGCCAGCAGTGAACGGGCAGACGCCGGGGAGCTGTTTTTT
many TRBJ1-5 - TRBV12-3/TRBV12-4 CASSLGNMGNQPQHF TGTGCCAGCAGTTTAGGGAATATGGGCAATCAGCCCCAGCATTTT
few TRBJ2-2 TRBD2 TRBV9 CASSVPGTSGRGDTGELFF TGTGCCAGCAGCGTCCCCGGGACTAGCGGGAGAGGGGACACCGGGGAGCTGTTTTTT
many TRBJ2-2 TRBD2 TRBV28 CASSFALAGTGELFF TGTGCCAGCAGTTTCGCACTAGCGGGGACCGGGGAGCTGTTTTTT
many TRBJ2-3 - TRBV28 CASRSGRDTDTQYF TGTGCCAGCAGATCAGGGCGGGACACAGATACGCAGTATTTT
many TRBJ2-7 - TRBV4-2 CASSQEGGPAYEQYF TGTGCCAGCAGCCAAGAAGGGGGTCCAGCCTACGAGCAGTACTTC
many TRBJ1-2 - TRBV12-3/TRBV12-4 CASSLAPGILSGYTF TGTGCCAGCAGTTTAGCCCCGGGCATACTGAGTGGCTACACCTTC
few TRBJ1-6 - TRBV19 CASRFRGNDSPLHF TGTGCCAGTAGATTCCGAGGGAACGATTCACCCCTCCACTTT
many TRBJ2-5 - TRBV7-3 CASSLGYGETQYF TGTGCCAGCAGCTTGGGTTACGGAGAGACCCAGTACTTC
many TRBJ2-5 TRBD1 TRBV6-5 CASSYSTGGQETQYF TGTGCCAGCAGTTACTCCACAGGGGGACAAGAGACCCAGTACTTC
- TRBJ1-2 TRBD1 TRBV6-5 CASSYLAGGSDGYTF TGTGCCAGCAGTTACTTGGCAGGGGGAAGCGATGGCTACACCTTC
many TRBJ1-2 TRBD1 TRBV25-1 CASSEDRGGYTF TGTGCCAGCAGTGAGGACAGGGGAGGCTACACCTTC
- TRBJ2-5 - TRBV6-2/TRBV6-3 CASRPRDWTETQYF TGTGCCAGCAGACCGAGGGATTGGACGGAGACCCAGTACTTC
many TRBJ1-5 TRBD1 TRBV6-1 CASRRDRETQPQHF TGTGCCAGCAGGCGGGACAGGGAGACTCAGCCCCAGCATTTT
- TRBJ1-1 TRBD1 TRBV19 CGSRGTGGTEAFF TGTGGCAGTAGAGGGACAGGGGGCACTGAAGCTTTCTTT
many TRBJ1-1 - TRBV6-1 CASSERVTHTTEAFF TGTGCCAGCAGTGAAAGGGTCACGCACACCACTGAAGCTTTCTTT
many TRBJ2-5 TRBD1 TRBV29-1 CSVAGTGEWAQYF TGCAGCGTAGCCGGGACAGGGGAATGGGCCCAGTACTTC
many TRBJ1-3 - TRBV11-2 CASSSYHGTAGNTIYF TGTGCCAGCAGCTCCTATCACGGGACGGCTGGAAACACCATATATTTT
once TRBJ1-5 - TRBV6-1 CASHSGEGQPQHF TGTGCCTCGCACTCAGGGGAAGGCCAGCCCCAGCATTTT
many TRBJ2-4 - TRBV30 CAWSVGGVGNIQYF TGTGCCTGGAGTGTAGGAGGGGTTGGAAACATTCAGTACTTC
many TRBJ2-5 TRBD2 TRBV11-2 CASTGGEHPPQETQYF TGTGCCAGCACGGGAGGGGAGCACCCTCCCCAAGAGACCCAGTACTTC
many TRBJ2-7 TRBD2 TRBV15 CATSRPGTSGTYEQYF TGTGCCACCAGCAGACCCGGGACTAGCGGGACCTACGAGCAGTACTTC
once TRBJ2-5 TRBD2 TRBV13 CASSILSGGQETQYF TGTGCCAGCAGCATCCTCTCGGGGGGGCAAGAGACCCAGTACTTC
many TRBJ1-2 TRBD1 TRBV28 CASRSDREANYGYTF TGTGCCAGCAGATCCGACAGGGAAGCTAACTATGGCTACACCTTC
- TRBJ1-6 - TRBV6-5 CASRRGVDSPLHF TGTGCCAGCAGGCGCGGGGTTGATTCACCCCTCCACTTT
few TRBJ2-7 - TRBV4-2 CASSPEERGYEQYF TGTGCCAGCAGCCCGGAGGAAAGGGGCTACGAGCAGTACTTC
few TRBJ2-7 - TRBV5-1 CASSRTRFGSSYEQYF TGCGCCAGCAGTCGGACACGCTTTGGGAGCTCCTACGAGCAGTACTTC
many TRBJ2-7 TRBD1 TRBV19 CATQGQGFNEQYF TGTGCCACCCAGGGACAGGGATTTAACGAGCAGTACTTC
many TRBJ2-4 TRBD1 TRBV27 CASLGPDRGALAKNIQYF TGTGCCAGCTTAGGCCCGGACAGGGGAGCGCTAGCCAAAAACATTCAGTACTTC
many TRBJ2-7 - TRBV7-6 CASSLEGGFEQYF TGTGCCAGCAGCTTAGAGGGCGGATTCGAGCAGTACTTC
many TRBJ1-5 TRBD1 TRBV6-1 CASSEGLGTGDGNQPQHF TGTGCCAGCAGTGAAGGCCTGGGGACAGGGGATGGCAATCAGCCCCAGCATTTT
- TRBJ2-5 TRBD2 TRBV24-1 CATRESGGETQYF TGTGCCACCAGAGAGAGCGGGGGGGAGACCCAGTACTTC
many TRBJ2-7 - TRBV6-1 CASSEDLGAAYEQYF TGTGCCAGCAGTGAAGATCTTGGGGCGGCCTACGAGCAGTACTTC
many TRBJ1-1 - TRBV12-3/TRBV12-4 CASSLGAGAEEAFF TGTGCCAGCAGTTTGGGGGCAGGGGCGGAGGAAGCTTTCTTT
few TRBJ2-7 - TRBV6-1 CASRPQGTGPYEQYF TGTGCCAGCAGGCCGCAGGGGACGGGACCCTACGAGCAGTACTTC
- TRBJ2-2 TRBD1 TRBV4-1 CASSLPGQHTGELFF TGCGCCAGCAGCCTCCCGGGACAGCACACCGGGGAGCTGTTTTTT
many TRBJ1-5 TRBD1 TRBV10-1 CASSPSPGGNSNQPQHF TGCGCCAGCAGTCCTAGCCCAGGGGGCAACAGCAATCAGCCCCAGCATTTT
- TRBJ2-2 - TRBV7-3 CASSFIKNTGELFF TGTGCCAGCAGCTTTATAAAGAACACCGGGGAGCTGTTTTTT
few TRBJ2-7 TRBD2 TRBV5-4 CASNEAGGPYDEQYF TGTGCCAGCAACGAAGCGGGAGGGCCTTACGACGAGCAGTACTTC
many TRBJ2-5 - TRBV28 CASSTSFETQYF TGTGCCAGCAGCACTAGCTTCGAGACCCAGTACTTC
many TRBJ1-3 - TRBV12-3/TRBV12-4 CASRALVGQAGNTIYF TGTGCCAGCAGGGCCCTGGTGGGACAAGCTGGAAACACCATATATTTT
many TRBJ2-7 - TRBV28 CASSSDSDANYEQYF TGTGCCAGCAGTTCTGACAGCGATGCTAACTACGAGCAGTACTTC
few TRBJ2-4 - TRBV7-2 CASSSFAGSGNIQYF TGTGCCAGCAGCTCATTCGCGGGATCCGGAAACATTCAGTACTTC
- TRBJ2-2 - TRBV5-1 CASSLEASGNTGELFF TGCGCCAGCAGCTTGGAAGCTTCAGGGAACACCGGGGAGCTGTTTTTT
many TRBJ1-1 - TRBV2 CASHHNTEAFF TGTGCCAGCCACCACAACACTGAAGCTTTCTTT
many TRBJ1-5 - TRBV20-1 CSARGGQFGGPQHF TGCAGTGCTAGGGGAGGACAGTTCGGAGGGCCCCAGCATTTT
many TRBJ1-5 TRBD1 TRBV12-3/TRBV12-4 CASSLALQGGQPQHF TGTGCCAGCAGTTTAGCATTACAGGGGGGCCAGCCCCAGCATTTT